A selection of T cell receptor beta chains follows, all from one sample in a study of blood T cell repertoires in COVID-19. The table came from immunoSEQ multiplex PCR; TCRdb's copy has only in-frame clones and leaves some out. Among 150,000 to 200,000 clones listed, roughly 84% were seen once. What was sequenced was peripheral blood. These receptors originate from a woman aged 70 to 79 with COVID-19, enrolled during active disease. The CDR3 runs from the conserved cysteine through the conserved F or W. A D gene is named only where the DNA matches it firmly. For some rows the clone size is stated as once, few or many, or as a class when expanded; others skip it.

clone_size	v_call	d_call	j_call	cdr3_nt	cdr3_aa
-	TRBV5-4	TRBD2	TRBJ2-2	TGTGCCAGCAGCTTGGAGGCGGGAGCTGCCGGGGAGCTGTTTTTT	CASSLEAGAAGELFF
-	TRBV4-1	-	TRBJ2-1	TGCGCCAGCAGCGCAAGGGGGGGAGGGCCAAATGAGCAGTTCTTC	CASSARGGGPNEQFF
few	TRBV5-6	TRBD1	TRBJ2-3	TGTGCCAGCAGCTTGGAGCAGGGGGAATGGAGCACAGATACGCAGTATTTT	CASSLEQGEWSTDTQYF
once	TRBV28	TRBD1	TRBJ1-2	TGTGCCAGCAGTTTAGGGACAGAACTATATGGCTACACCTTC	CASSLGTELYGYTF
few	TRBV7-9	TRBD1	TRBJ1-2	TGTGCCAGCAGCATACCACAGGGGAACTATGGCTACACCTTC	CASSIPQGNYGYTF
once	TRBV5-4	-	TRBJ1-2	TGTGCCAGCACCAAAGGCGGGTTAGCTAACTATGGCTACACCTTC	CASTKGGLANYGYTF
-	TRBV14	TRBD2	TRBJ2-3	TGTGCCAGCAGCCAATTTCGGGGGGTTAGCACAGATACGCAGTATTTT	CASSQFRGVSTDTQYF
-	TRBV7-2	TRBD2	TRBJ2-1	TGTGCCAGCAGCTTAGATCCGGGAGGGAGGGATGAGCAGTTCTTC	CASSLDPGGRDEQFF
-	TRBV30	-	TRBJ2-4	TGTGCCCAGGCAGGGGCCGGGAGGAACATTCAGTACTTC	CAQAGAGRNIQYF
-	TRBV29-1	-	TRBJ2-3	TGCAGCGTTGTGAGGACAAAGGACACAGATACGCAGTATTTT	CSVVRTKDTDTQYF
-	TRBV10-1	TRBD1	TRBJ1-1	TGCGCCAGCAGTGAGTATGGGCAGGGGGCGTACACTGAAGCTTTCTTT	CASSEYGQGAYTEAFF
-	TRBV6-2/TRBV6-3	TRBD1	TRBJ2-2	TGTGCCAGCAGTTACCAGACGACAGGGTCGAACACCGGGGAGCTGTTTTTT	CASSYQTTGSNTGELFF
-	TRBV6-5	TRBD2	TRBJ2-5	TGTGCCAGCGGGAGGGAAGAGACCCAGTACTTC	CASGREETQYF
-	TRBV5-4	-	TRBJ2-7	TGTGCCAGCAGCTTGACAGGGAAGCCCTACGAGCAGTACTTC	CASSLTGKPYEQYF